The text below deals with one TCR beta chain. CDR1 and CDR2 from the germline V gene are LGHNA and YNFKEQ. The CDR3 runs 17 residues. The V end lost 0 bases, the J end lost 9 bases, and 18 bases lay between the germline ends. The data are from a study of blood T cell repertoires in COVID-19. The protocol was immunoSEQ multiplex PCR, while the TCRdb copy is restricted to in-frame clones and leaves out a portion. Here the sample spans some 120,000 clones, around 77% being singletons. The chain recombines TRBV4-2 with TRBJ1-6, with D tentatively TRBD1 (5 bases). The clonotype originates from a human donor in a cohort sampled during active COVID-19. Specimen: peripheral blood. This CDR3 is CASSQDVEDNFGSPLHF. The CDR3 DNA follows: TGTGCCAGCAGCCAAGATGTAGAGGACAACTTCGGTTCACCCCTCCACTTT.